Below, 30 T cell receptor beta chains from the same sample are listed, as sequenced in a study of technical replicates of blood from several donors. Profiling relied on immunoSEQ multiplex PCR, and the TCRdb table lists in-frame clones only, not all of them. The sample comprises about 76,000 clones, approximately 86% of which are singletons, and roughly 4.8% rests with the top ten. The sequencing sample was made of PBMCs. These receptors were taken from a human donor in good health. Some clones in this sample may be carry-over from other donors' samples.

The chain employs TRBV25-1 and TRBJ2-2, with D uncertain. V lost 7 bases and J 2 bases, leaving 5 bases between the germline ends. Per germline, CDR1 MGHDK and CDR2 SYGVNS. The CDR3 contains 12 residues. CDR3 protein: CASKHNTGELFF. The DNA for the CDR3 is TGTGCCAGCAAACATAACACCGGGGAGCTGTTTTTT.

The rearrangement joins TRBV7-6 to TRBJ1-6, with 9 bases matching TRBD1. Trimming took 5 bases from V and 9 from J; bases not matched to a gene: 8. Germline V gene data show CDR1 as SGHVS and CDR2 as FNYEAQ. CDR3 length equals 15 residues. In DNA, the CDR3 is TGTGCCAGCAGCCAGATGGACAGGGGAGTTTCACCCCTCCACTTT. Residues: CASSQMDRGVSPLHF.

V usage is TRBV7-9 and J usage is TRBJ1-5, with D unclear. CDR3 length: 12 amino acids. Germline lookup yields CDR1 SEHNR and CDR2 FQNEAQ (reference sequence). Deletions cut 5 bases from V and 6 bases from J, with 8 bases between. The chain's CDR3 is CASSPGPQPQHF. CDR3 in DNA: TGTGCCAGCAGCCCCGGTCCTCAGCCCCAGCATTTT.

V and J are TRBV10-2 and TRBJ1-4; 8 nucleotides align to TRBD1. CDR1 and CDR2 (germline): WSHSY, SAAADI. V was clipped by 6 bases and J by 0 bases; unmatched bases: 12. The CDR3 totals 18 residues. The CDR3 region has the DNA TGCGCCAGCAGCCCCGACAGGGGCCTTTTTGCAACTAATGAAAAACTGTTTTTT. Translated, it gives CASSPDRGLFATNEKLFF.

The chain uses TRBV5-5 and TRBJ1-2; possible D gene TRBD1, 5 bases. Trimming took off 0 bases at V and 6 bases at J, with 12 bases between the two ends. The CDR3 contains 14 residues. Germline CDR1 and CDR2: SGHKS and YYEKEE (reference sequence). DNA for the CDR3: TGTGCCAGCAGCTTGGAGTTTAGGACAAATGGCTACACCTTC. It codes for CASSLEFRTNGYTF.

The chain has TRBV28 and TRBJ1-6; maybe TRBD1 (6 bases). The V gene lost 5 bases and the J gene lost 0 bases, with 23 bases spanning the gap. The length of the CDR3 is 20 residues. Germline-derived CDR1 and CDR2 are MDHEN and SYDVKM. CDR3 protein: CASSLQSRGSKRSYNSPLHF. In nucleotides, the CDR3 is TGTGCCAGCAGTCTCCAAAGCAGGGGATCCAAGCGCTCCTATAATTCACCCCTCCACTTT.

V usage is TRBV4-2 and J usage is TRBJ2-1; D is uncertain. The CDR3 covers 14 residues. CDR1 is LGHNA and CDR2 is YNFKEQ in the germline V gene. The V and J ends lost 0 bases and 5 bases respectively, with 8 bases between them. This CDR3 is CASSQDYSNNEQFF. The CDR3 DNA reads TGTGCCAGCAGCCAAGATTACAGCAACAATGAGCAGTTCTTC.

The rearrangement uses TRBV11-2 and TRBJ2-3; D remains ambiguous. V gave up 5 bases and J gave up 7 bases, with 10 bases separating them. Per the germline V gene, CDR1 is SGHAT and CDR2 is FQNNGV. This CDR3 contains 12 residues. CDR3 coding DNA: TGTGCCAGCAGCGATTACTCAAATACGCAGTATTTT. This translates into CASSDYSNTQYF.

This clone showed up just a few times. The CDR3 sequence: CASSFEGMVTEAFF. CDR3 DNA: TGCGCCAGCAGCTTTGAGGGAATGGTCACTGAAGCTTTCTTT. This chain uses TRBV5-1 with TRBJ1-1; D is unclear. V dropped 2 bases and J dropped 4 bases, with 12 bases sitting between them. Germline V CDR1 and CDR2: SGHRS, YFSETQ. The CDR3 runs to 14 residues. The full variable domain, completed using reference TRBV5-1 and TRBJ1-1, is KAGVTQTPRYLIKTRGQQVTLSCSPISGHRSVSWYQQTPGQGLQFLFEYFSETQRNKGNFPGRFSGRQFSNSRSEMNVSTLELGDSALYLCASSFEGMVTEAFFGQGTRLTVV.

CDR3 coding DNA: TGTGCCAGCAGCGACCCTCGGGCGGGGGGTGACTCTGGAAACACCATATATTTT. Encoded protein: CASSDPRAGGDSGNTIYF. The chain employs TRBV9 and TRBJ1-3; perhaps TRBD1 as D (5 bases). This CDR3 is 18 amino acids long. Germline CDR1 is SGDLS and CDR2 is YYNGEE. V lost 3 bases and J lost 0, with 19 bases in between.

This clone was seen a single time. The V gene is TRBV5-4, the J gene TRBJ2-1, with TRBD2 matching over 13 bases. With 1 base clipped from V and 4 bases from J, the junction kept 2 bases outside the gene matches. Germline-derived CDR1 and CDR2 are SGHNT and YYREEE (reference sequence). This CDR3 spans 16 amino acids. For the CDR3, the DNA is TGTGCCAGCAGCTTGCGGACTAGCGGGAGTTACAATGAGCAGTTCTTC. Amino acid sequence: CASSLRTSGSYNEQFF.

This rearrangement joins TRBV20-1 to TRBJ2-2; D unresolved. Germline loops: CDR1 DFQATT, CDR2 SNEGSKA (reference sequence). The CDR3 totals 11 residues. Trimming took 3 bases from V and 6 from J, leaving 5 bases between them. The CDR3 loop is CSASYAGELFF. The CDR3 DNA follows: TGCAGTGCTAGCTACGCCGGGGAGCTGTTTTTT.

The CDR3 DNA is TGCGCCAGCAGCCGGACAGGTGACTACGAGCAGTACTTC. Translation: CASSRTGDYEQYF. The chain employs TRBV5-1 and TRBJ2-7; the match to TRBD1 covers 7 bases. CDR1 and CDR2 (germline): SGHRS, YFSETQ. The CDR3 loop spans 13 amino acids. J lost 3 bases, V lost 4 bases, and 4 bases had no gene match.

The genes are TRBV7-6 and TRBJ1-1, with a possible D match to TRBD1 (6 bases). Germline V gene data show CDR1 as SGHVS and CDR2 as FNYEAQ. The CDR3 runs 14 residues. V was trimmed by 5 bases and J by 1 base, leaving 11 bases between them. In nucleotides, the CDR3 is TGTGCCAGCAGCCAGGGACATCAGAACACTGAAGCTTTCTTT. Its protein is CASSQGHQNTEAFF.

The chain joins TRBV7-9 to TRBJ2-7; 7 positions agree with TRBD1. Per germline, CDR1 SEHNR and CDR2 FQNEAQ (reference sequence). J gave up 5 bases and V 5 bases, and 6 bases lay outside the gene matches. The CDR3 contains 13 residues. CDR3 region: CASSQDRNHEQYF. The CDR3 bases are TGTGCCAGCAGCCAGGACAGGAACCACGAGCAGTACTTC. The full variable domain, in which reference TRBV7-9 and TRBJ2-7 provide the parts outside the CDR3, is DTGVSQNPRHKITKRGQNVTFRCDPISEHNRLYWYRQTLGQGPEFLTYFQNEAQLEKSRLLSDRFSAERPKGSFSTLEIQRTEQGDSAMYLCASSQDRNHEQYFGPGTRLTVT.

This chain connects TRBV10-3 to TRBJ2-6, with a tentative D call TRBD1 (6 bases). Germline loops: CDR1 ENHRY, CDR2 SYGVKD. The CDR3 is 18 amino acids. V lost 2 bases, J lost 0 bases, and 14 bases lay in between. CDR3 nucleotide sequence: TGTGCCATCAGTGAGATGGGGGCCTTTCACTCTGGGGCCAACGTCCTGACTTTC. Its protein is CAISEMGAFHSGANVLTF.

The chain employs TRBV7-9 and TRBJ2-7; the match to TRBD2 covers 10 bases. V trimming: 3 bases; J trimming: 5 bases; junction bases outside the gene matches: 7. The CDR3 is 15 amino acids. CDR1 is SEHNR, CDR2 FQNEAQ, per germline (reference sequence). Here the CDR3 DNA reads TGTGCCAGCAGCTTTTATACTAGCGGGACTAACGAGCAGTACTTC. This translates into CASSFYTSGTNEQYF.

In this sample, this clone turned up a few times. The chain employs TRBV29-1 and TRBJ1-4; no clear D gene. V lost 4 bases to trimming and J lost 8 bases, with 11 bases between them. Germline V gives CDR1 SQVTM, CDR2 ANQGSEA. This CDR3 contains 12 residues. CDR3 in amino acids: CSVAQVGEKLFF. CDR3 nucleotides: TGCAGCGTTGCCCAGGTTGGGGAAAAACTGTTTTTT.

This chain links TRBV30 with TRBJ2-7, with a possible D match to TRBD1 (6 bases). There are 13 residues in the CDR3. Trimming removed 0 bases from V and 6 bases from J, with 12 bases in between. Germline assignment: CDR1 GTSNPN and CDR2 SVGIG (reference sequence). CDR3 nucleotide sequence: TGTGCCTGGAGTGTAATTTCCAGGGGCGAGCAGTACTTC. Translated, it gives CAWSVISRGEQYF.

The rearrangement links TRBV5-6 to TRBJ1-6, with D uncertain. Trimming removed 4 bases at V and 13 bases at J, with 15 bases between. The CDR3 runs to 13 residues. Germline V CDR1 and CDR2: SGHDT, YYEEEE. Written as DNA, the CDR3 is TGTGCCAGCAGCCCCTTTCCGAGTACTCCCCTCCACTTT. It encodes CASSPFPSTPLHF.

The chain joins TRBV5-8 to TRBJ2-7; 9 bases are shared with TRBD2. V dropped 3 bases and J dropped 5; count of bases not matched to a gene: 6. This CDR3 has 14 amino acids. Germline V lookup: CDR1 SGHTS, CDR2 YDEGEE. The CDR3 nucleotides read TGTGCCAGCAGCTCGGGACTAGCATCGGACGAGCAGTACTTC. As protein: CASSSGLASDEQYF.

The chain carries TRBV15 and TRBJ2-1; D remains ambiguous. Germline V gene lookup returns CDR1 LNHNV and CDR2 YYDKDF (reference sequence). Between the trimmed V and J ends, which lost 2 bases and 3 bases, there was a span of 11 bases. The CDR3 spans 15 residues. This CDR3 reads CATSRRLALYNEQFF. The CDR3 nucleotides read TGTGCCACCAGCAGACGATTGGCCCTCTACAATGAGCAGTTCTTC.

This sequence joins TRBV6-5 and TRBJ2-7; tentatively, D is TRBD2 (5 bases). Germline CDR1 is MNHEY and CDR2 is SVGAGI. V lost 0 bases to trimming and J lost 0 bases, with 9 bases between them. The CDR3 covers 15 residues. CDR3 residues: CASSYSGGSSYEQYF. The CDR3, as DNA: TGTGCCAGCAGTTACTCGGGTGGGAGCTCCTACGAGCAGTACTTC.

This chain links TRBV29-1 with TRBJ2-1; a weak D match, TRBD1 (5 bases). Germline V lookup: CDR1 SQVTM, CDR2 ANQGSEA. Trimming stripped 5 bases from V and 9 bases from J, with 17 bases between. The CDR3 spans 13 residues. The CDR3 DNA follows: TGCAGCGTTCGACGCGACAGTGACGGTGAGCAGTTCTTC. Protein sequence: CSVRRDSDGEQFF.

The CDR3 DNA is TGTGCCAGCAGCTTAGCCCAGACAGGAAACTATGGCTACACCTTC. It encodes CASSLAQTGNYGYTF. V and J are TRBV7-2 and TRBJ1-2, with D perhaps matching TRBD1 (6 bases). Trimming removed 0 bases from V and 2 bases from J, with 10 bases in between. Germline values: CDR1 SGHTA, CDR2 FQGNSA. The CDR3 totals 15 residues.

The V call is TRBV7-3, the J call TRBJ2-3, with D possibly being TRBD2 (5 bases). CDR1 SGHTA and CDR2 FQGTGA come from the germline V gene. V gave up 5 bases and J gave up 8 bases, with 11 bases separating them. This CDR3 comprises 12 residues. The CDR3 nucleotides read TGTGCCAGCAGCCCCCCCGGAGGTACGCAGTATTTT. Its translation: CASSPPGGTQYF.

The chain combines TRBV6-6 with TRBJ2-3; D is undetermined. The V gene lost 5 bases and the J gene lost 2 bases, with 5 bases spanning the gap. CDR3 length: 12 amino acids. The V gene's germline CDR1 is MNHNY and CDR2 SVGAGI (reference sequence). The DNA for the CDR3 is TGTGCCAGCAGTACTTTCACAGATACGCAGTATTTT. This translates into CASSTFTDTQYF.

This clone was seen more than once but under ten times. This chain links TRBV18 with TRBJ2-7, with a weak D call TRBD1 (6 bases). In germline, CDR1 is KGHSH, CDR2 LQKENI. The ends were cut back, 3 bases at V and 2 bases at J, with 14 bases in the middle. The length of the CDR3 is 15 residues. The CDR3 sequence is CASSPGTIFPYEQYF. The CDR3 DNA follows: TGTGCCAGCTCACCTGGGACAATCTTTCCCTACGAGCAGTACTTC. Full variable domain (remainder filled in from reference TRBV18 and TRBJ2-7): NAGVMQNPRHLVRRRGQEARLRCSPMKGHSHVYWYRQLPEEGLKFMVYLQKENIIDESGMPKERFSAEFPKEGPSILRIQQVVRGDSAAYFCASSPGTIFPYEQYFGPGTRLTVT.

The gene calls are TRBV11-2 and TRBJ2-7, with 9 bases fitting TRBD1. Germline V lookup: CDR1 SGHAT, CDR2 FQNNGV. The CDR3 sequence is 15 residues long. V dropped 4 bases and J dropped 4; count of bases not matched to a gene: 8. CDR3 in DNA: TGTGCCAGCAGCTCCCCGTACGACAGGGGGTACGAGCAGTACTTC. Translating gives CASSSPYDRGYEQYF.

The J gene is TRBJ2-3, the V gene TRBV18; tentatively, D is TRBD2 (5 bases). The ends were cut back, 1 base at V and 6 bases at J, with 11 bases in the middle. Germline V lookup: CDR1 KGHSH, CDR2 LQKENI. The CDR3 consists of 14 residues. The CDR3 protein is CASSPQTRVDTQYF. In DNA, the CDR3 is TGTGCCAGCTCACCACAAACGAGGGTGGATACGCAGTATTTT.